Listed below are T cell receptor beta chains from one sample, sequenced in a study of T cell responses to AZD1222 COVID-19 vaccine. The data were produced by immunoSEQ multiplex PCR, yet TCRdb's version contains in-frame clones alone and is incomplete. The sample lists 60,000 to 70,000 clones, roughly 82% occurring once. The input for sequencing was peripheral blood, taken on day 0 of AZD1222 vaccination. Receptor source: an adult in good health. The CDR3 runs from the conserved cysteine through the conserved F or W. A D gene is named only where the DNA matches it firmly. Not every row has a clone size; where given, it reads once, few, many or a size class.

TRBD1	few	TRBJ2-3	TRBV5-8	14	CASSFGTATDTQYF	TGTGCCAGCAGCTTCGGGACAGCAACAGATACGCAGTATTTT
TRBD1	NA	TRBJ1-2	TRBV5-1	14	CASKSRQGAYGYTF	TGCGCCAGCAAATCCCGACAGGGTGCCTATGGCTACACCTTC
TRBD1	NA	TRBJ1-2	TRBV10-3	14	CAIRREQGDYGYTF	TGTGCCATCAGGCGAGAACAGGGGGACTATGGCTACACCTTC
NA	few	TRBJ2-3	TRBV7-7	13	CASSLERTDTQYF	TGTGCCAGCAGCTTAGAGCGAACAGATACGCAGTATTTT
NA	NA	TRBJ1-2	TRBV5-4	12	CASSPSGAGYTF	TGTGCCAGCAGCCCCTCGGGGGCAGGCTACACCTTC
NA	NA	TRBJ2-7	TRBV2	15	CASSDGDGGSYEQYF	TGTGCCAGCAGTGATGGGGACGGTGGTTCCTACGAGCAGTACTTC
NA	NA	TRBJ1-5	TRBV7-2	13	CASSLAVEQPQHF	TGTGCCAGCAGCTTAGCGGTAGAACAGCCCCAGCATTTT
NA	NA	TRBJ1-3	TRBV28	15	CASRRGDPPGNTIYF	TGTGCCAGCAGGAGAGGGGATCCCCCTGGAAACACCATATATTTT
TRBD2	once	TRBJ2-1	TRBV28	14	CASSFGGTRNEQFF	TGTGCCAGCAGTTTCGGGGGGACGAGAAATGAGCAGTTCTTC
NA	NA	TRBJ1-2	TRBV11-1	13	CASSSRTRPGYTF	TGTGCCAGCAGCTCCCGGACACGTCCTGGCTACACCTTC
NA	NA	TRBJ1-2	TRBV9	16	CASSLHSAPSDYGYTF	TGTGCCAGCAGCCTCCACTCGGCCCCCTCGGACTATGGCTACACCTTC
NA	NA	TRBJ1-4	TRBV15	19	CATSRDLIGQSSTNEKLFF	TGTGCCACCAGCAGAGATCTAATCGGACAGAGCTCAACTAATGAAAAACTGTTTTTT
TRBD2	NA	TRBJ2-1	TRBV11-2	18	CASSLSSGGPSSYNEQFF	TGTGCCAGCAGCTTATCTAGCGGGGGGCCGAGCTCCTACAATGAGCAGTTCTTC
NA	NA	TRBJ2-1	TRBV7-9	12	CASSSGINEQFF	TGTGCCAGCAGCTCCGGCATCAATGAGCAGTTCTTC
NA	NA	TRBJ2-1	TRBV11-1	15	CASSLGSSSYNEQFF	TGTGCCAGCAGCTTAGGGTCGAGCTCCTACAATGAGCAGTTCTTC
TRBD1	NA	TRBJ1-2	TRBV5-1	15	CASSLEAGGGYGYTF	TGCGCCAGCAGCTTGGAGGCAGGGGGCGGCTATGGCTACACCTTC
NA	NA	TRBJ2-1	TRBV9	15	CASSDRYQFYNEQFF	TGTGCCAGCAGCGACCGATACCAATTCTACAATGAGCAGTTCTTC
NA	few	TRBJ2-1	TRBV9	14	CASSVENDYNEQFF	TGTGCCAGCAGCGTAGAAAACGACTACAATGAGCAGTTCTTC
NA	NA	TRBJ1-1	TRBV3-1/TRBV3-2	13	CASSVRGGTEAFF	TGTGCCAGCAGCGTACGGGGGGGCACTGAAGCTTTCTTT
NA	NA	TRBJ2-7	TRBV6-4	14	CASRKDPSSYEQYF	TGTGCCAGCAGAAAAGACCCGAGCTCCTACGAGCAGTACTTC
NA	few	TRBJ1-5	TRBV19	14	CASSIGQASPIQHF	TGTGCCAGTAGTATAGGTCAGGCCTCCCCTATACAGCATTTT
NA	once	TRBJ2-5	TRBV7-7	14	CASSSFSSGETQYF	TGTGCCAGCAGCAGTTTCAGCTCTGGGGAGACCCAGTACTTC